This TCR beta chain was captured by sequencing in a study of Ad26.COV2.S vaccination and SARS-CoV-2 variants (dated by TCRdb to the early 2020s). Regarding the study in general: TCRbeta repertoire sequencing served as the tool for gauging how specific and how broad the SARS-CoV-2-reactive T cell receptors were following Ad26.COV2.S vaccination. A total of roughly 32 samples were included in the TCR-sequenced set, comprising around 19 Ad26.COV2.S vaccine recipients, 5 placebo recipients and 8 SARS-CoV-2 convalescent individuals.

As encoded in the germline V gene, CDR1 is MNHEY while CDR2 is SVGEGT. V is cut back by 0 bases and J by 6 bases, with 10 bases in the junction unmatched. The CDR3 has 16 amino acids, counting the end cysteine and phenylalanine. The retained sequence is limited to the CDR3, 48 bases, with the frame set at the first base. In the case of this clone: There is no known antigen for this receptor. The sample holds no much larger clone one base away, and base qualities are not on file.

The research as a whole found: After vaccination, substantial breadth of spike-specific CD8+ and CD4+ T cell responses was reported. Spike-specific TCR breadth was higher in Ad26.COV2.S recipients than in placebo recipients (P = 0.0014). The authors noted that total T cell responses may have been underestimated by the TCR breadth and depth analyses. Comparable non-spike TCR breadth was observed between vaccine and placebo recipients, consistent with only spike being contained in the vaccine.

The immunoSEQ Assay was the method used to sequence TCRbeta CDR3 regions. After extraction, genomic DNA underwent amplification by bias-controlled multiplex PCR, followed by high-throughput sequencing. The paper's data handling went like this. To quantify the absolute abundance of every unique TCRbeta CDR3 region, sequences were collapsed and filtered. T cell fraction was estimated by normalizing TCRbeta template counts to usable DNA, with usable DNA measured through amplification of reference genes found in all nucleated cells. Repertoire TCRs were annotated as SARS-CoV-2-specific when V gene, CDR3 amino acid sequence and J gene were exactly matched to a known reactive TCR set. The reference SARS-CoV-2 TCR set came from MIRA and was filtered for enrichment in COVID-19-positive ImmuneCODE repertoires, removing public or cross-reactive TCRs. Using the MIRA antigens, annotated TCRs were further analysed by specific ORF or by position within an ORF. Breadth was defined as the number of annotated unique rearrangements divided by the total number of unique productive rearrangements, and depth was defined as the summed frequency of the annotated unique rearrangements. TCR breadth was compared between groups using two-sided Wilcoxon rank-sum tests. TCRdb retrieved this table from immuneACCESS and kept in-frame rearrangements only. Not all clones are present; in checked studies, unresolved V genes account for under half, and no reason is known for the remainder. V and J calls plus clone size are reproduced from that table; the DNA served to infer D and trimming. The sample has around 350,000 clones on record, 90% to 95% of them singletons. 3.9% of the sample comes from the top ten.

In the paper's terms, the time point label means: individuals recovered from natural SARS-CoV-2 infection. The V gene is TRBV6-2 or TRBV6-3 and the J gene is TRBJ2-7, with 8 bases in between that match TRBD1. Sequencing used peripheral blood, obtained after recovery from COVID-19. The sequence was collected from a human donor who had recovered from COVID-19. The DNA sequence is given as TGTGCCAGCAGTTACTCGGGACAGGCTGGTCGTGGCGAGCAGTACTTC. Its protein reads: CASSYSGQAGRGEQYF.